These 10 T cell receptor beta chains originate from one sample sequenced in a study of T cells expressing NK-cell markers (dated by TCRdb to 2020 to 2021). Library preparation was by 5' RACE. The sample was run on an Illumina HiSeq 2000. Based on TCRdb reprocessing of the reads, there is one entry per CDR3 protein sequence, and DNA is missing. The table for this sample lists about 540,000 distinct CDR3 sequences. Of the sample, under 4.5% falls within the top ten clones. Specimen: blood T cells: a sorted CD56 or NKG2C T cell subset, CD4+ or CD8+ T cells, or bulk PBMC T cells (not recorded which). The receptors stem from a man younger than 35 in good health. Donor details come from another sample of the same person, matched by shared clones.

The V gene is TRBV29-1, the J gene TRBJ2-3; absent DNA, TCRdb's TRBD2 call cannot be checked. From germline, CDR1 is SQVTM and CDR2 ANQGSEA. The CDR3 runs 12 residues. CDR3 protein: CSVDPSPRGQYF.

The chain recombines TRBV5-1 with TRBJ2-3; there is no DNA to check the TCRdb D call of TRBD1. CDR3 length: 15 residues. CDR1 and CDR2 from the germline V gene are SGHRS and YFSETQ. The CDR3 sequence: CATAEGGLSTDTQYF.

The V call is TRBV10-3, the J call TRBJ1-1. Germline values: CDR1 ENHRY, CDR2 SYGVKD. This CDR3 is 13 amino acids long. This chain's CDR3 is CAIRQGGDTEAFF.

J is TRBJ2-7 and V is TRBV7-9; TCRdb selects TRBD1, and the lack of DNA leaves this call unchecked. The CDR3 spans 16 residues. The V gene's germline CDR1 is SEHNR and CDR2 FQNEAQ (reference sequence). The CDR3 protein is CASSILGQGSSYEQYF.

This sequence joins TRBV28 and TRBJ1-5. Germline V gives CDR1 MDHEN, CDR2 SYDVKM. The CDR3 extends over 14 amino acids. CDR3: CASSPDPGGQPQHF.

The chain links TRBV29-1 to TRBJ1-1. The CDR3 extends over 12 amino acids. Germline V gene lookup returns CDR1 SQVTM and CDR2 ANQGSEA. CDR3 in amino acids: CSSWALPTEAFF.

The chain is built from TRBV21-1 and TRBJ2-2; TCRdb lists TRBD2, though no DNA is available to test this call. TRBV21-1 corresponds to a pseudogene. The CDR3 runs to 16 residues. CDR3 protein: CASGPVAGAYTGELFF.

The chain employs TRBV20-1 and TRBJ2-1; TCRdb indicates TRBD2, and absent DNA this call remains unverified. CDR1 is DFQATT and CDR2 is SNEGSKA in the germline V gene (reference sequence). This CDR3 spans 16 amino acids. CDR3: CSARDLGGRLYNEQFF.

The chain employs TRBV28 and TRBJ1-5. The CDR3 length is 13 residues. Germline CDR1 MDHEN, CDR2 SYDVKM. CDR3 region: CASSQDSYQPQHF.

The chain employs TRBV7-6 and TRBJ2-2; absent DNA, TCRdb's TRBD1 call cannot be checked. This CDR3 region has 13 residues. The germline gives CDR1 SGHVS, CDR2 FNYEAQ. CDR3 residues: CASSHTRWGELFF. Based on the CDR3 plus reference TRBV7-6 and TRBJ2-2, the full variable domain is GAGVSQSPRYKVTKRGQDVALRCDPISGHVSLYWYRQALGQGPEFLTYFNYEAQQDKSGLPNDRFSAERPEGSISTLTIQRTEQRDSAMYRCASSHTRWGELFFGEGSRLTVL.